This TCR beta chain was sequenced for a study of regulatory T cells in long-lasting Graves disease (dated by TCRdb to the early 2020s). With respect to the entire study: Newly diagnosed Graves' disease patients had taken antithyroid drugs for less than 3 months. Persistent Graves' disease patients were compared with newly diagnosed Graves' disease patients by peripheral blood TCR sequencing and RNA sequencing. The study took place in China and was registered as a clinical trial. A total of some 33 samples were covered by TCR sequencing, comprising around 13 persistent and roughly 20 newly diagnosed Graves' disease patients. Results and caveats for the whole study, not just this receptor: The study examined only peripheral blood because the primary lesion, thyroid tissue, could not be accessed. Compared with newly diagnosed patients, persistent Graves' disease patients had lower TCR Shannon entropy and fewer highly expanded clones, which suggests clonal expansion. Persistent patients shared more public clonotypes among themselves (2,741) than newly diagnosed patients did (about 900). Sequencing and analysis were limited to the TCR beta chain. The authors acknowledged the small sample size as a limitation that may reduce accuracy.

This clonotype was seen repeatedly, ten times or more. Its antigen specificity is not known. No much larger clonotype is one base removed from it; base qualities were not supplied. To prepare the library, multiplex PCR was applied. For sequencing, an Illumina HiSeq 4000 was employed. iRepertoire HTBI primers and Arm-PCR amplification of CDR3 regions were used to construct TCR beta libraries. Before sequencing, the PCR products went through gel purification. The original pipeline was this. Across samples, about 64 TRBV and roughly 13 TRBJ segments were identified and used for gene usage analysis of CDR3 amino acid clonotypes. COPE and FqMerger were used to merge filtered high-quality paired reads into contigs. Contigs were aligned with BLAST to IMGT TRBV, TRBD and TRBJ reference genes, and CDR3 was defined per IMGT. Clonotypes above 0.1% frequency were classified as highly expanded clones. Shannon entropy served as the measure of repertoire diversity, while the Gini coefficient captured V-J evenness. Public clonotypes were defined as clonotypes shared by more than one individual. TCRdb redid the processing of the public reads, applying fastp at Q25 and MiXCR, and retained in-frame beta chains. Each CDR3 protein gets just one entry, which takes the most common genes and DNA from the rows behind it. These V and J calls rely on TCRdb rather than the paper's analysis. The sample records a few hundred thousand distinct CDR3 sequences, roughly a fifth of which are singletons. The ten largest account for approximately 13% of the sample.

The time point label for this specimen denotes: newly diagnosed GD, antithyroid drugs for less than 3 months. RNA was extracted from PBMCs in TRIzol for both TCR sequencing and RNA sequencing. The diagnosis of Graves' disease was made according to American Thyroid Association guidelines. Recruitment of patients was carried out at an endocrinology department in Xi'an, China. Each patient gave roughly 10 milliliters of peripheral blood, collected in an EDTA anticoagulant tube. PBMCs were isolated by Ficoll Paque Plus density gradient separation without further T cell sorting. An Agilent 2100 Bioanalyzer and agarose gel were used to check RNA quality, while a NanoDrop 2000 measured RNA concentration. The source was peripheral blood mononuclear cells (PBMCs), collected at new diagnosis, from a patient treated with antithyroid drugs. The receptor was derived from a female donor with Graves disease.

The CDR3: CSARGSSGSTDTQYF. The sequenced DNA is TGCAGTGCTAGAGGATCTAGCGGGAGCACAGATACGCAGTATTTT. The rearrangement combines TRBV20-1 with TRBJ2-3; TRBD2 agrees with 8 junctional bases. V trim: 1 base; J trim: 0 bases; unmatched bases: 3. The CDR3 covers 15 residues, taking in both the cysteine and the phenylalanine. Only the CDR3 DNA stays, 45 bases, in frame from base 1. Looking up the germline V gene (reference sequence) yields CDR1 DFQATT and CDR2 SNEGSKA.